The entry below describes one TCR beta chain. The antigen remains undetermined. This entry is derived from a study of identical twins. Template switching added a universal primer site; cDNA carried unique molecular identifiers. TCRdb re-called the 5' RACE reads through MiXCR, storing one row per CDR3 protein. The data hold about 300,000 distinct CDR3 sequences, with roughly an eighth observed a single time. General study findings and limits: Abundant cord blood beta clonotypes carried fewer insertions; memory repertoires showed none.

This CDR3 is built from 16 residues. From germline, CDR1 is SEHNR and CDR2 FQNEAQ (reference sequence). The V end was cut by 1 base, the J end by 4 bases, with 14 bases between. The sample also formed part of further work on yellow fever vaccine responses in identical twins. As that report states: Twins' T cell vaccine responses reportedly looked partly convergent, partly personalized.

This receptor was identified in a woman under 30 in good health. This sequence joins TRBV7-9 and TRBJ2-1, with TRBD2 as a possible D gene (6 bases). The sample was CD8+ T cells sorted from blood. CDR3 coding DNA: TGTGCCAGCAGCTTAGGGCTAGCGCCGAGTTACAATGAGCAGTTCTTC. Its translation: CASSLGLAPSYNEQFF. Supplemented by reference TRBV7-9 and TRBJ2-1, the full variable domain reads DTGVSQNPRHKITKRGQNVTFRCDPISEHNRLYWYRQTLGQGPEFLTYFQNEAQLEKSRLLSDRFSAERPKGSFSTLEIQRTEQGDSAMYLCASSLGLAPSYNEQFFGPGTRLTVL.